This TCR beta chain appears in the sequencing data of a study of graft-versus-host responses after intestinal transplantation. Study-wide background: Once they had received anti-thymocyte globulin induction, all recipients took tacrolimus and steroids for about three years. Study outcomes and limitations: Subjects displaying graft-donor T cell macrochimerism possessed elevated graft-versus-host to host-versus-graft clonal ratios inside allografts. In recipient marrow, GvH clones were found, and some appeared first in ileum or blood. GvH clone levels peaked in circulation, and this peak was associated with early post-transplant HvG declines.

Profiled with immunoSEQ multiplex PCR; TCRdb holds only in-frame clones, not every one. Of about 120,000 clones listed, just under 95% are singletons. Germline V gene lookup returns CDR1 MNHNS and CDR2 SASEGT. The CDR3 has 12 residues. With 5 bases removed from V and 7 bases from J, the gap between germline ends came to 11 bases. This clone was seen just once. Antigen: not known. J is TRBJ1-2 and V is TRBV6-1; D gene unclear. The material sequenced was unstimulated CD4+ T cells sorted from spleen or lymph node cells, taken before intestinal transplant. The source of this sequence is a human donor who received an intestinal transplant. CDR3 DNA: TGTGCCAGCAGTTCGTACCGTCTTGGCTACACCTTC. Its protein is CASSSYRLGYTF.